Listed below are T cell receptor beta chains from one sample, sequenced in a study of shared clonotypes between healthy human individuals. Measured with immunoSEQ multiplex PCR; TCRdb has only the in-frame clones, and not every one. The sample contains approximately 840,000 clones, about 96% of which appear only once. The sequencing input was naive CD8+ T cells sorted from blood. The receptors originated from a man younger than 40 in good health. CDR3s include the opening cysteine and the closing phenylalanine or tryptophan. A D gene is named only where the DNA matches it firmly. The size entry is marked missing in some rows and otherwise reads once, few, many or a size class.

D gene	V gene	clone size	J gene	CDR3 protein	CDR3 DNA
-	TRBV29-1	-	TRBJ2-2	CSFSGAAGELFF	TGCAGCTTTTCCGGGGCCGCCGGGGAGCTGTTTTTT
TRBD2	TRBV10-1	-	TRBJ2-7	CASSESMTSGISYEQYF	TGCGCCAGCAGTGAATCGATGACTAGCGGGATCTCCTACGAGCAGTACTTC
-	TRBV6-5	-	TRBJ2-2	CASSYSTGELFF	TGTGCCAGCAGTTACTCAACCGGGGAGCTGTTTTTT
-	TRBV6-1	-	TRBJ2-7	CASSDRRNYEQYF	TGTGCCAGCAGTGACAGGAGAAACTACGAGCAGTACTTC
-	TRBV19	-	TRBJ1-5	CASSIRGSNQPQHF	TGTGCCAGTAGTATTCGGGGCAGCAATCAGCCCCAGCATTTT
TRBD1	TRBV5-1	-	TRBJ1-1	CASSQLRGGRHTEAFF	TGCGCCAGCAGCCAACTCAGGGGGGGTAGGCACACTGAAGCTTTCTTT
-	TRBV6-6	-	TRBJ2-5	CASSYSRDLQETQYF	TGTGCCAGCAGTTACTCCCGGGACTTACAAGAGACCCAGTACTTC
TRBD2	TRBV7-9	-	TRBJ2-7	CASSFFAGGGVEQYF	TGTGCCAGCAGCTTCTTTGCGGGAGGGGGAGTCGAGCAGTACTTC
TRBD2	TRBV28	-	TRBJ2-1	CASSSDGTSGRLYNEQFF	TGTGCCAGCAGTTCGGACGGGACTAGCGGGAGACTCTACAATGAGCAGTTCTTC
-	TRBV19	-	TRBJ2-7	CATRGQPSYEQYF	TGTGCCACCCGGGGGCAGCCTTCCTACGAGCAGTACTTC
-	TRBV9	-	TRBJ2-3	CASSVVGDTQYF	TGTGCCAGCAGCGTCGTGGGGGATACGCAGTATTTT
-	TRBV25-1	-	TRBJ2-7	CASRRGRSYEQYF	TGTGCCAGCAGAAGGGGGAGGTCCTACGAGCAGTACTTC
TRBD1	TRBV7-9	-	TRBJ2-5	CASSSEDREKETQYF	TGTGCCAGCAGTTCCGAGGACAGGGAAAAAGAGACCCAGTACTTC
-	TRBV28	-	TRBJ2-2	CASKLGTSHTGELFF	TGTGCCAGCAAACTCGGGACATCCCACACCGGGGAGCTGTTTTTT
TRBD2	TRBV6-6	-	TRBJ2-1	CASSYRAGEVYNEQFF	TGTGCCAGCAGTTATCGGGCGGGAGAGGTTTACAATGAGCAGTTCTTC
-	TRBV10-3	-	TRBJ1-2	CAISADISDVYGYTF	TGTGCCATCAGTGCCGACATATCCGATGTCTATGGCTACACCTTC
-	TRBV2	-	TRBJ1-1	CASSAVLRSTEAFF	TGTGCCAGCAGTGCTGTATTGCGGAGTACTGAAGCTTTCTTT
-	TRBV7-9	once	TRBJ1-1	CASSKSKAFF	TGTGCCAGCAGCAAAAGCAAAGCTTTCTTT
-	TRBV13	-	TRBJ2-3	CASSLDRSTDTQYF	TGTGCCAGCAGCTTAGACCGGAGCACAGATACGCAGTATTTT
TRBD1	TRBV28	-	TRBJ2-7	CASATIMSDRVYEQYF	TGTGCCAGTGCAACTATTATGTCGGACAGGGTTTACGAGCAGTACTTC
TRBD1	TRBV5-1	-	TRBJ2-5	CASSFRQGGALETQYF	TGCGCCAGCAGCTTTCGACAGGGTGGGGCTTTGGAGACCCAGTACTTC
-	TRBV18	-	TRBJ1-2	CASSHTGPLPSNYGYTF	TGTGCCAGCTCCCACACCGGACCTTTACCTTCTAACTATGGCTACACCTTC
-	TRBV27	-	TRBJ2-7	CASSRGGYYEQYF	TGTGCCAGCAGTAGGGGGGGCTACTACGAGCAGTACTTC
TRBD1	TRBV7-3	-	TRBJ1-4	CASSLDRGREELFF	TGTGCCAGCAGTTTGGACAGGGGACGAGAAGAACTGTTTTTT
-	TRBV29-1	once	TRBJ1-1	CSVGRGNAEAFF	TGCAGCGTTGGACGAGGGAACGCTGAAGCTTTCTTT
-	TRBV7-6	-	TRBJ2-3	CASSLDNDRPDTQYF	TGTGCCAGCAGCTTGGACAACGACCGACCAGATACGCAGTATTTT
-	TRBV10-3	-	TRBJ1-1	CAISEGQHEAFF	TGTGCCATCAGTGAAGGGCAGCATGAAGCTTTCTTT
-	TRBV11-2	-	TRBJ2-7	CASGLAPYYEQYF	TGTGCCAGCGGGCTCGCACCTTACTACGAGCAGTACTTC
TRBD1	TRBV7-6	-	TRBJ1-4	CASRPTGANNEKLFF	TGTGCCAGCAGGCCGACAGGGGCGAATAATGAAAAACTGTTTTTT
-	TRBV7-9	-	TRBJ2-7	CASSFGGRYEQYF	TGTGCCAGCAGCTTTGGGGGGAGATACGAGCAGTACTTC
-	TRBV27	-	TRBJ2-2	CASSLSSDLSNGVGELFF	TGTGCCAGCAGTTTATCCTCTGACTTGTCGAACGGGGTCGGGGAGCTGTTTTTT
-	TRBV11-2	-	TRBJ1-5	CASSLETGIIYGGQPQHF	TGTGCCAGCAGCTTAGAGACAGGAATAATTTATGGGGGTCAGCCCCAGCATTTT
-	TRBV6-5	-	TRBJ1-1	CASSHPDSLEAFF	TGTGCCAGCAGCCACCCCGACAGCTTAGAAGCTTTCTTT
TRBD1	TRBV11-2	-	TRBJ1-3	CASSLQGSSGNTIYF	TGTGCCAGCAGTTTACAGGGGTCCTCTGGAAACACCATATATTTT
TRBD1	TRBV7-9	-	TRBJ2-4	CASSRGPIQYF	TGTGCCAGCAGCAGGGGGCCCATTCAGTACTTC
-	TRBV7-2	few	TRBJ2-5	CASARLSQETQYF	TGTGCCAGCGCCCGACTGTCCCAAGAGACCCAGTACTTC
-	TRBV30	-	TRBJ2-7	CAWKKTVSYEQYF	TGTGCCTGGAAGAAGACAGTTTCCTACGAGCAGTACTTC
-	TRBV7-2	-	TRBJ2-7	CASSPSFEQYF	TGTGCCAGCAGTCCTAGTTTTGAGCAGTACTTC
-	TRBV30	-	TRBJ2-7	CAWRRDSLEQYF	TGTGCCTGGAGGCGGGACTCTCTCGAGCAGTACTTC
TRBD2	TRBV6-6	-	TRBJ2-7	CASKQRDRSVDYEQYF	TGTGCCAGCAAACAGCGGGATAGATCCGTGGACTACGAGCAGTACTTC
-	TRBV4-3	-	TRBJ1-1	CASSQGSNTEAFF	TGCGCCAGCAGCCAAGGCAGCAACACTGAAGCTTTCTTT
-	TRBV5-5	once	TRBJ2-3	CASSFTRQLTALRDTDTQYF	TGTGCCAGCAGCTTCACGCGACAATTAACGGCCCTAAGAGACACAGATACGCAGTATTTT
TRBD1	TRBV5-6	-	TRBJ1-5	CASSWTQGALNSNQPQHF	TGTGCCAGCAGTTGGACACAGGGGGCTCTAAATAGCAATCAGCCCCAGCATTTT
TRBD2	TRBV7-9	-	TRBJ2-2	CASSLAGTSENTGELFF	TGTGCCAGCAGCTTAGCCGGGACTAGCGAGAACACCGGGGAGCTGTTTTTT
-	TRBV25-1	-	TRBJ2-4	CASSEWMGTGQYF	TGTGCCAGCAGTGAATGGATGGGGACGGGTCAGTACTTC
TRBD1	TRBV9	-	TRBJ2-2	CASSATGGVPGELFF	TGTGCCAGCAGCGCGACAGGGGGCGTTCCCGGGGAGCTGTTTTTT
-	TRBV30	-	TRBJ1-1	CAWSAGQGGEAFF	TGTGCCTGGAGTGCGGGCCAGGGAGGTGAAGCTTTCTTT
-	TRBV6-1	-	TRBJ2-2	CASSDEWGSNTGELFF	TGTGCCAGCAGTGATGAATGGGGGTCGAACACCGGGGAGCTGTTTTTT
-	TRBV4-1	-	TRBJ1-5	CASSQGGGLGNQPQHF	TGCGCCAGCAGCCAAGGCGGAGGGCTGGGCAATCAGCCCCAGCATTTT
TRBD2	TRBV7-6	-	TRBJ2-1	CASSLALAGYNEQFF	TGTGCCAGCAGCTTAGCACTAGCGGGTTACAATGAGCAGTTCTTC
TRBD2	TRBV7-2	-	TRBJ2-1	CASSFWTSGNNEQFF	TGTGCCAGCAGCTTTTGGACTAGCGGTAACAATGAGCAGTTCTTC